This T cell receptor beta chain was sequenced for a study of early T cells in non-severe SARS-CoV-2 infection. Study in general: Investigators sequenced bulk RNA drawn from unsorted whole blood, and chains remained unpaired.

Study observations and caveats: A preference for anti-spike CD8 responses marked VDJdb matching, which missed private and CD4 specificities.

Individual cDNA molecules carried attached unique molecular identifiers. Each CDR3 protein is one row after TCRdb ran MiXCR on the 5' RACE reads. The sample has tens of thousands of distinct CDR3 sequences; about a tenth are singletons. As regards this clonotype: As yet, its antigen is unknown.

Germline assignment: CDR1 MNHNY and CDR2 SVGAGI (reference sequence). V was pared by 2 bases and J by 7 bases, with 10 bases of the junction left unmatched. The CDR3 is 16 residues long. The sequencing used whole blood, collected at baseline. This receptor was identified in an adult who was a healthcare worker with PCR-confirmed SARS-CoV-2 infection or an uninfected control (not recorded which). V gene TRBV6-6 combines with J gene TRBJ2-2; TRBD1 aligns across 7 bases. CDR3 residues: CASSYPKQGNVGELFF. CDR3 DNA sequence: TGTGCCAGCAGTTACCCGAAACAGGGGAATGTCGGGGAGCTGTTTTTT.